This TCR beta chain is drawn from a study of T cell clones after liver transplantation. Study context: A pre-transplant mixed lymphocyte reaction with TCRbeta sequencing defined graft-donor-reactive clones followed in post-transplant blood. Pre-transplant mixed lymphocyte reactions yielded third-party-reactive TCRbeta sequences as comparators for graft-donor-reactive sequences.

J gave up 0 bases and V 5 bases, and 4 bases lay outside the gene matches. Germline CDR1 and CDR2: PRHDT and FYEKMQ (reference sequence). This CDR3 has 15 residues. Of note for this clone: Its antigen is as yet unknown.

The repertoire was sequenced with immunoSEQ multiplex PCR; TCRdb's copy has only in-frame clones and lacks some. The table includes about 7,900 clones, about four fifths detected once. Regarding the study as a whole: In two subjects, few donor cells limited the measurable donor-reactive repertoire.

The chain employs TRBV13 and TRBJ2-1; 7 nucleotides agree with TRBD1. The source material was CD8+ T cells from blood, sampled before liver transplant. This clonotype originated in a human donor who received a liver transplant. This CDR3 reads CASSADRDSYNEQFF. Here the CDR3 DNA reads TGTGCCAGCAGCGCTGACAGGGACTCCTACAATGAGCAGTTCTTC.